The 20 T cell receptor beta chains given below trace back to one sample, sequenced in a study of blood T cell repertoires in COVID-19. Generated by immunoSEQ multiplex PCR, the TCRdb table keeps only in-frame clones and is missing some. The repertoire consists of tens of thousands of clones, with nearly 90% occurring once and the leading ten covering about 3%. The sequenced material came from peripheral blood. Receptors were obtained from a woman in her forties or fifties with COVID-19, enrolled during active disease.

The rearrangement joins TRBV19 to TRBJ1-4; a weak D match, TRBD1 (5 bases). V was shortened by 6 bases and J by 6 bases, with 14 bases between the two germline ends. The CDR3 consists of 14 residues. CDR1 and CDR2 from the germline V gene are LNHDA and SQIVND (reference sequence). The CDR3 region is CASRRGVQDEKLFF. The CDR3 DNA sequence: TGTGCCAGTAGACGGGGGGTACAGGATGAAAAACTGTTTTTT.

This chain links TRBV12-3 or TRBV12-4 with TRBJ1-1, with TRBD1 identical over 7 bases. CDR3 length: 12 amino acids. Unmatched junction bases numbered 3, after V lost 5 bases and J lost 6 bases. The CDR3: CASSKRGPEAFF. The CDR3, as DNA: TGTGCCAGCAGTAAGAGGGGGCCTGAAGCTTTCTTT.

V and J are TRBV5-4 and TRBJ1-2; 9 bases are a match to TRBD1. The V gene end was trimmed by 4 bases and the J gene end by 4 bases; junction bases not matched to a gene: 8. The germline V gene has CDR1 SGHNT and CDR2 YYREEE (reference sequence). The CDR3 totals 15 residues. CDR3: CASSEGQGVLYGYTF. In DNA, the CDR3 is TGTGCCAGCAGCGAGGGACAGGGAGTCCTCTATGGCTACACCTTC.

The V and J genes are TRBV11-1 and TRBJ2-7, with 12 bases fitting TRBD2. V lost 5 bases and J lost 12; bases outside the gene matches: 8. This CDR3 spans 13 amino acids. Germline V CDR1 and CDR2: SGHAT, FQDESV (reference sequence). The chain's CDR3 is CASSGTSGHGLYF. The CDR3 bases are TGTGCCAGCAGCGGGACTAGCGGGCACGGTTTGTACTTC. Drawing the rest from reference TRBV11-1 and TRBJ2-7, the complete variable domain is EAEVAQSPRYKITEKSQAVAFWCDPISGHATLYWYRQILGQGPELLVQFQDESVVDDSQLPKDRFSAERLKGVDSTLKIQPAELGDSAMYLCASSGTSGHGLYFGPGTRLTVT.

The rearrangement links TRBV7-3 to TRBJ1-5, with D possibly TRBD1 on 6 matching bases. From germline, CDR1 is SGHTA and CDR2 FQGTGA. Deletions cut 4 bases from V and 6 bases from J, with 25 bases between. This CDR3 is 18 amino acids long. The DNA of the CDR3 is TGTGCCAGCAGCTCTAACACCGACAGGTTTCGAATTAGTCAGCCCCAGCATTTT. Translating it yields CASSSNTDRFRISQPQHF.

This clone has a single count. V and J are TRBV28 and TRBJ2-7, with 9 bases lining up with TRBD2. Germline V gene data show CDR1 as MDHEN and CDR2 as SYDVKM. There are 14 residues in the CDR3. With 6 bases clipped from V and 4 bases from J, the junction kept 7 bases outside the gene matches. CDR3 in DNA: TGTGCCAGCAGACTGACTAGCGGAGCTTACGAGCAGTACTTC. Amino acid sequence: CASRLTSGAYEQYF.

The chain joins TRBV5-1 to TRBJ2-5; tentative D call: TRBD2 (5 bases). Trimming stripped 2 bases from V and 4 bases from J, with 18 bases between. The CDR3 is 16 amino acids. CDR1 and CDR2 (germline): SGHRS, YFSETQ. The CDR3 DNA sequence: TGCGCCAGCAGCTTAGGGCGGTCTCATCGGGGAGAGACCCAGTACTTC. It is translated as CASSLGRSHRGETQYF.

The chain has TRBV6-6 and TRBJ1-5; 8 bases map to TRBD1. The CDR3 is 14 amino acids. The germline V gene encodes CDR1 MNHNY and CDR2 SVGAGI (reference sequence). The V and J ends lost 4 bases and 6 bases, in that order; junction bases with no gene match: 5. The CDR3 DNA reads TGTGCCAGCAGTTTCGGACAGGGAAGTCAGCCCCAGCATTTT. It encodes CASSFGQGSQPQHF.

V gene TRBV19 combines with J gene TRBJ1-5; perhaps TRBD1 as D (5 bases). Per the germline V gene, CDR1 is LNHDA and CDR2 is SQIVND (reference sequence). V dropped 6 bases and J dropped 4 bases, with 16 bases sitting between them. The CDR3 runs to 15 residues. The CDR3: CASSSGRVRNQPQHF. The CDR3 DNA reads TGTGCCAGTAGCTCCGGCAGGGTGAGGAATCAGCCCCAGCATTTT.

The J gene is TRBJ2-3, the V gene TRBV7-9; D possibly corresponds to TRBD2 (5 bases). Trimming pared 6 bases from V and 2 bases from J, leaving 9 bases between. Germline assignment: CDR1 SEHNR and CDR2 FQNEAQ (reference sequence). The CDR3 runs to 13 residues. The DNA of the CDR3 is TGTGCCAGCAGAGCTGGACTCACAGATACGCAGTATTTT. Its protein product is CASRAGLTDTQYF. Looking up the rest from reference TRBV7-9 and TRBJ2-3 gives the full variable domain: DTGVSQNPRHKITKRGQNVTFRCDPISEHNRLYWYRQTLGQGPEFLTYFQNEAQLEKSRLLSDRFSAERPKGSFSTLEIQRTEQGDSAMYLCASRAGLTDTQYFGPGTRLTVL.

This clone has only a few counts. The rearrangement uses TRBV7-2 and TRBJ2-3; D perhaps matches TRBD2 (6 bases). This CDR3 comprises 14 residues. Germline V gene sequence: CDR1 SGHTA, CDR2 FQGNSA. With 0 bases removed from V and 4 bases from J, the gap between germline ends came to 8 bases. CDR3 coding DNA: TGTGCCAGCAGCTTAGCACCGGGGGCAGATACGCAGTATTTT. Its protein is CASSLAPGADTQYF.

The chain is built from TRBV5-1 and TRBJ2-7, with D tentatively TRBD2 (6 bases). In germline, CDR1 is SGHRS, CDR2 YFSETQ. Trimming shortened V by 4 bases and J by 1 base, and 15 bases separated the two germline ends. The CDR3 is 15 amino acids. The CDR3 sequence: CASSPGGTGSYEQYF. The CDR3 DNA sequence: TGCGCCAGCAGCCCAGGTGGGACTGGATCCTACGAGCAGTACTTC.

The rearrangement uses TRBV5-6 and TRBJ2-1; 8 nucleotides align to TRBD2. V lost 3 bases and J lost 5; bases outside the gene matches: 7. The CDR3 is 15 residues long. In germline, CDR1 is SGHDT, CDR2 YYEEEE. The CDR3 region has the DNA TGTGCCAGCAGCTCGTTAGCGGGACCTCACAATGAGCAGTTCTTC. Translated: CASSSLAGPHNEQFF.

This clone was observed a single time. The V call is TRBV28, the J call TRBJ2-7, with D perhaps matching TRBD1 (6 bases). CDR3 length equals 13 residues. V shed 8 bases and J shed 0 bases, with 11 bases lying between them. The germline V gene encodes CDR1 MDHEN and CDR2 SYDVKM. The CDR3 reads CASQTGASYEQYF. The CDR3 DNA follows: TGTGCCAGCCAGACAGGAGCCTCCTACGAGCAGTACTTC.

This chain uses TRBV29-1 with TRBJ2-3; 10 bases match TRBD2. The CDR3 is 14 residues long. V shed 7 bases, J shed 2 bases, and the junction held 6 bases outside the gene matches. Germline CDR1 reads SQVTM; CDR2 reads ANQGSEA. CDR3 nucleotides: TGCAGCGCCGGACTAGCGGAGTACACAGATACGCAGTATTTT. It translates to CSAGLAEYTDTQYF.

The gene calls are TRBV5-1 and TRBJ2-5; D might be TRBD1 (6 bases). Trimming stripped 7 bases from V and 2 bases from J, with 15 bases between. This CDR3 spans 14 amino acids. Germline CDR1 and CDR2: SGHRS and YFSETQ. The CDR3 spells CASSPRTDQETQYF. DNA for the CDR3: TGCGCCAGCTCGCCTCGGACAGATCAAGAGACCCAGTACTTC. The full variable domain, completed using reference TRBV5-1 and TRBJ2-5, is KAGVTQTPRYLIKTRGQQVTLSCSPISGHRSVSWYQQTPGQGLQFLFEYFSETQRNKGNFPGRFSGRQFSNSRSEMNVSTLELGDSALYLCASSPRTDQETQYFGPGTRLLVL.

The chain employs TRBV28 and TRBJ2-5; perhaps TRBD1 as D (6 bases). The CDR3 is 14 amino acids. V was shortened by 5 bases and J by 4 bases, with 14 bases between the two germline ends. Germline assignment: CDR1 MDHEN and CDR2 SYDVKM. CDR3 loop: CASSPLLTGETQYF. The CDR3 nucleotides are TGTGCCAGCAGTCCCCTTCTGACAGGAGAGACCCAGTACTTC.

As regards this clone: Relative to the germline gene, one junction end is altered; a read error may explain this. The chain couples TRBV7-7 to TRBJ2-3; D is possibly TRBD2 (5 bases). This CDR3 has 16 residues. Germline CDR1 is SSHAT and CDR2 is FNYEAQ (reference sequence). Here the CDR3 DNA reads TGTGCTAGCAGCCCCATGGTGGGTGGGAGAACAGATACGCAGTATTTT. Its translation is CASSPMVGGRTDTQYF.

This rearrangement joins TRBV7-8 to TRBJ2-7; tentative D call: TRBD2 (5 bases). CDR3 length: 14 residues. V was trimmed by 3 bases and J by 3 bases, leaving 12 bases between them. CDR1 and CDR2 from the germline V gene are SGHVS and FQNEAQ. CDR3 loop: CASSFAGPYYEQYF. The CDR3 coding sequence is TGTGCCAGCAGCTTCGCGGGCCCCTACTACGAGCAGTACTTC.

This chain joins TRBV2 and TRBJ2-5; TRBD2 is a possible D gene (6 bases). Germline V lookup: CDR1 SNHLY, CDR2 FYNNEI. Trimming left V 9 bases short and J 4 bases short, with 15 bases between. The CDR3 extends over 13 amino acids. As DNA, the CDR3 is TGTGCCAGGGAGGGAGCAAGAAGAGAGACCCAGTACTTC. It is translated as CAREGARRETQYF.